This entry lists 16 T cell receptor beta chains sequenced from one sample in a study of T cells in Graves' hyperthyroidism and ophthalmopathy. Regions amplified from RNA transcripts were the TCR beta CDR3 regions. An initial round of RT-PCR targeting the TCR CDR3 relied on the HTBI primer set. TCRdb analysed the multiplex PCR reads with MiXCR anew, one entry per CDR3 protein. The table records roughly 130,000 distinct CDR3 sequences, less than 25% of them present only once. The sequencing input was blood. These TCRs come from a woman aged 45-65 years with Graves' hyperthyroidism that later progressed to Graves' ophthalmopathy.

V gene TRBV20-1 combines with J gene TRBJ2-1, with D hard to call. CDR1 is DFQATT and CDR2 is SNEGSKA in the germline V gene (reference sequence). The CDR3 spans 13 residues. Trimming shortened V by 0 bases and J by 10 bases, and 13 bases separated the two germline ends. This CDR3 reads CSAREKGAGEQFF. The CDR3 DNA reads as TGCAGTGCTAGAGAGAAGGGTGCTGGGGAGCAGTTCTTC.

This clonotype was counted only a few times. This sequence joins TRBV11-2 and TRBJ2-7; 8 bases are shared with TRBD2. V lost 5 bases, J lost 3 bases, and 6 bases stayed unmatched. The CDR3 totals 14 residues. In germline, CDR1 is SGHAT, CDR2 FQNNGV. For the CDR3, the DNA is TGTGCCAGCAGCCGGGGGGGGGACTACTACGAGCAGTACTTC. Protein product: CASSRGGDYYEQYF.

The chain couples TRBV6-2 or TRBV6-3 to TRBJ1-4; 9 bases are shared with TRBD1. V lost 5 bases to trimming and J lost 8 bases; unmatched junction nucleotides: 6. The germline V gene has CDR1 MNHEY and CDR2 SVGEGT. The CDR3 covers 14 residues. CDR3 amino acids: CASSLRGQGEKLFF. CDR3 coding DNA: TGTGCCAGCAGTCTCCGCGGACAGGGGGAAAAACTGTTTTTT.

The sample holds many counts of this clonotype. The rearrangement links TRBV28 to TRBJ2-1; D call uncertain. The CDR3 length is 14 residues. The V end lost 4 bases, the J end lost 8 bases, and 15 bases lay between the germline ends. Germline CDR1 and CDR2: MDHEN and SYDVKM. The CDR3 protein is CASSSGPSDHEQFF. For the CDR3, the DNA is TGTGCCAGCAGTTCTGGCCCATCTGACCATGAGCAGTTCTTC.

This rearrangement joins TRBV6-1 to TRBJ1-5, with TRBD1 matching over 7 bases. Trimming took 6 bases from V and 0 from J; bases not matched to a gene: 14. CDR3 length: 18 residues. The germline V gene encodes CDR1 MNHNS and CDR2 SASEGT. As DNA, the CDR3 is TGTGCCAGCAGCAAAACCCGGGACAGAAGTTATAGCAATCAGCCCCAGCATTTT. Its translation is CASSKTRDRSYSNQPQHF.

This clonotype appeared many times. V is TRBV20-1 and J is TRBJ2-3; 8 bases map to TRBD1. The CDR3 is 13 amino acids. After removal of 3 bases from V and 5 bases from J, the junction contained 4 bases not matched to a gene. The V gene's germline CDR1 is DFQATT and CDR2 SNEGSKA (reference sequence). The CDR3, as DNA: TGCAGTGCTAGTTTGACAGGGGTAGATACGCAGTATTTT. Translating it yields CSASLTGVDTQYF.

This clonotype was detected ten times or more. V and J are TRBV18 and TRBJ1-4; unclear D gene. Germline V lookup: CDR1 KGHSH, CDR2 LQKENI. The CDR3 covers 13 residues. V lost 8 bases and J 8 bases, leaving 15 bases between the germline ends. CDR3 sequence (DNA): TGTGCCAGCCATTCCCGGGGAGCGGAAAAACTGTTTTTT. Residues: CASHSRGAEKLFF. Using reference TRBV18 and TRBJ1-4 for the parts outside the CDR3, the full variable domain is NAGVMQNPRHLVRRRGQEARLRCSPMKGHSHVYWYRQLPEEGLKFMVYLQKENIIDESGMPKERFSAEFPKEGPSILRIQQVVRGDSAAYFCASHSRGAEKLFFGSGTQLSVL.

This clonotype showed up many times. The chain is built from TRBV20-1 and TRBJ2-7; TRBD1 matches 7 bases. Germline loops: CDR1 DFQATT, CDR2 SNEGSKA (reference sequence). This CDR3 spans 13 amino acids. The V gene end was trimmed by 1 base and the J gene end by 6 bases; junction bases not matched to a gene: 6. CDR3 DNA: TGCAGTGCTAGAGGACAGGGTCCTCCCGAGCAGTACTTC. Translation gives CSARGQGPPEQYF.

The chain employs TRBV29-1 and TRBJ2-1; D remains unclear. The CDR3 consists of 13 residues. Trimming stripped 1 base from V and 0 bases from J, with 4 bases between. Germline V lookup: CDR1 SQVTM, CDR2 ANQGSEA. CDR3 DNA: TGCAGCGTTGAAGGCGTCTCCTACAATGAGCAGTTCTTC. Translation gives CSVEGVSYNEQFF.

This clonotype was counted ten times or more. CDR3 nucleotide sequence: TGTGCCATCAGCGGGACAGGAGCGAACACTGAAGCTTTCTTT. Translated: CAISGTGANTEAFF. The chain joins TRBV10-3 to TRBJ1-1; 8 bases match TRBD1. This CDR3 region has 14 residues. The V gene's germline CDR1 is ENHRY and CDR2 SYGVKD. V gave up 6 bases and J gave up 1 base; unmatched junction bases: 4.

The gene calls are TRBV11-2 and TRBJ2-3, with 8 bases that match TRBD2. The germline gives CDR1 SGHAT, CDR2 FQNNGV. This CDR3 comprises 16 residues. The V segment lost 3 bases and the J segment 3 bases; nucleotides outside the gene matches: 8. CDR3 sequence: CASSFTGTRKTDTQYF. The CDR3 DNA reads TGTGCCAGCAGCTTCACCGGGACTAGAAAAACAGATACGCAGTATTTT.

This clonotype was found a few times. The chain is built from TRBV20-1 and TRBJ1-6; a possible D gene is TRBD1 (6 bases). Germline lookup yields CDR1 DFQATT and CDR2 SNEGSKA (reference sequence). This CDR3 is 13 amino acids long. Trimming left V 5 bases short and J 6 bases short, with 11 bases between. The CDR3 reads CSALDSFNSPLHF. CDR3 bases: TGCAGTGCTCTGGACAGTTTTAATTCACCCCTCCACTTT.

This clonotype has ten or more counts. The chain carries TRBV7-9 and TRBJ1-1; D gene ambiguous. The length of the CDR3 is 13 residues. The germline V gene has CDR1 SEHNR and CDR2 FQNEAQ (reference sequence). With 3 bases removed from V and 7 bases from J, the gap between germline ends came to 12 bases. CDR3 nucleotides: TGTGCCAGCAGCTTCACTATTCGAGATGAAGCTTTCTTT. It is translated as CASSFTIRDEAFF.

DNA for the CDR3: TGTGCCAGCAGCACCCTGGGGGCGCTAGCGGGAGTAAGCCCACTCTCCCAAGAGACCCAGTACTTC. Its translation is CASSTLGALAGVSPLSQETQYF. This chain connects TRBV28 to TRBJ2-5, with 10 bases that match TRBD2. From germline, CDR1 is MDHEN and CDR2 SYDVKM. This CDR3 is built from 22 residues. With 6 bases clipped from V and 1 base from J, the junction kept 26 bases outside the gene matches.

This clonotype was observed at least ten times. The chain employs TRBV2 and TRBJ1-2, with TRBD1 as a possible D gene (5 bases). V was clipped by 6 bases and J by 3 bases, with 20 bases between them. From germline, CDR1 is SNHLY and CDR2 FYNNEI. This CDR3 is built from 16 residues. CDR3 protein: CASRPSAGVGDYGYTF. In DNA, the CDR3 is TGTGCCAGCAGACCCTCCGCGGGGGTTGGGGACTATGGCTACACCTTC.

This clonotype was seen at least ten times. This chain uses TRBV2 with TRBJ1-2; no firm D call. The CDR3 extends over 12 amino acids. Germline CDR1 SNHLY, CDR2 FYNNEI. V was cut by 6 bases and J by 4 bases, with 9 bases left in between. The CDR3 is CASSEWIYGYTF. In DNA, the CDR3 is TGTGCCAGCAGCGAATGGATCTATGGCTACACCTTC. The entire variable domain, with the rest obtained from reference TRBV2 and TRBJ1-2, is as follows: EPEVTQTPSHQVTQMGQEVILRCVPISNHLYFYWYRQILGQKVEFLVSFYNNEISEKSEIFDDQFSVERPDGSNFTLKIRSTKLEDSAMYFCASSEWIYGYTFGSGTRLTVV.